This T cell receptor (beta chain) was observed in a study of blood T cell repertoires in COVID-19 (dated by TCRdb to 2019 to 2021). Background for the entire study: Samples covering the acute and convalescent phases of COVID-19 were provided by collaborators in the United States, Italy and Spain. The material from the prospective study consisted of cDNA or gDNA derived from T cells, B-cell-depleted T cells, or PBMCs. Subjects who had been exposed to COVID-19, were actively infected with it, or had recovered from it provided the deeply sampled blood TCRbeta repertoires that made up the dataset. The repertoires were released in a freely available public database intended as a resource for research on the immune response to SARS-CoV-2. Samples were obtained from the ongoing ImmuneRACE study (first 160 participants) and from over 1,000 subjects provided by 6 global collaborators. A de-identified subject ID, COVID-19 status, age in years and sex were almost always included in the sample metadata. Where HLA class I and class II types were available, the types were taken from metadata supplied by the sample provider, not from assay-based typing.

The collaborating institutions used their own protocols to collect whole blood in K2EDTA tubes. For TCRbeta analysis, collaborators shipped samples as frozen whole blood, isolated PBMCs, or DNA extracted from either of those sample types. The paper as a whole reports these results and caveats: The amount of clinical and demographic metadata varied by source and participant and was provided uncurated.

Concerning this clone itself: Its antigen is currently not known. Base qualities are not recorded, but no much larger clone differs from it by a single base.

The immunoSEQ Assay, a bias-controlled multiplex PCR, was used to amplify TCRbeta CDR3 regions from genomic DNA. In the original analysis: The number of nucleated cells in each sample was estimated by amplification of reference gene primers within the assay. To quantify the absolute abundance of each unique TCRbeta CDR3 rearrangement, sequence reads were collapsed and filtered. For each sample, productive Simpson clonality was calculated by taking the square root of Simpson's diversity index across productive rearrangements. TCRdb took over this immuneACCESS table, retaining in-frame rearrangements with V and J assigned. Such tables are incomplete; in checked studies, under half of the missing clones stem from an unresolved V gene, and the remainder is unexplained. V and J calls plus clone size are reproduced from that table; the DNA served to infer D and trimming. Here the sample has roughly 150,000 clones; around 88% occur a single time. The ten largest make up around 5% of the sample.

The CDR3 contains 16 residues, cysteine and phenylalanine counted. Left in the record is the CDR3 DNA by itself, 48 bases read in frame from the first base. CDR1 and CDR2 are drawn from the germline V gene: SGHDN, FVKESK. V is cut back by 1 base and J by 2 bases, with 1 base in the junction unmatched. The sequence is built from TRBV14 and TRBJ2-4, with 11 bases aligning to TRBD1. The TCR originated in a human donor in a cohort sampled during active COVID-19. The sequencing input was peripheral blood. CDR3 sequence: CASSQGTGGPKNIQYF. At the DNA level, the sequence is TGTGCCAGCAGCCAAGGGACAGGGGGCCCCAAAAACATTCAGTACTTC. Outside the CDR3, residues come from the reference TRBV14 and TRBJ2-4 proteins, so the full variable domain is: EAGVTQFPSHSVIEKGQTVTLRCDPISGHDNLYWYRRVMGKEIKFLLHFVKESKQDESGMPNNRFLAERTGGTYSTLKVQPAELEDSGVYFCASSQGTGGPKNIQYFGAGTRLSVL.